The 18 T cell receptor beta chains below all came from one sample that was sequenced in a study of blood T cell repertoires in COVID-19. Sequenced by immunoSEQ multiplex PCR; TCRdb stores in-frame clones only, minus some. In the table there are fewer than 300,000 clones, 87% of which are singletons. The sample consisted of peripheral blood. These receptors came from a middle-aged woman who had recovered from COVID-19.

The V call is TRBV5-1, the J call TRBJ1-3; D uncertain. Trimming pared 2 bases from V and 2 bases from J, leaving 5 bases between. CDR1 and CDR2 (germline): SGHRS, YFSETQ. This CDR3 has 13 amino acids. In DNA, the CDR3 is TGCGCCAGCAGCTTATCAACTGGAAACACCATATATTTT. The encoded protein is CASSLSTGNTIYF.

The chain uses TRBV9 and TRBJ1-2; 8 nucleotides line up with TRBD1. Germline V gene sequence: CDR1 SGDLS, CDR2 YYNGEE. V dropped 4 bases and J dropped 2; count of bases not matched to a gene: 4. The CDR3 has 14 amino acids. The CDR3 bases are TGTGCCAGCAGCATGAGGACAGGGAACTATGGCTACACCTTC. Its translation is CASSMRTGNYGYTF.

The V and J genes are TRBV2 and TRBJ1-2, with D hard to call. CDR3 length equals 13 residues. The V gene lost 8 bases and the J gene lost 1 base, with 11 bases spanning the gap. CDR1 and CDR2 from the germline V gene are SNHLY and FYNNEI. The CDR3 region is CASHPGYNYGYTF. The CDR3 bases are TGTGCCAGCCACCCGGGGTATAACTATGGCTACACCTTC.

This clone was counted once. The J gene is TRBJ1-1, the V gene TRBV5-1, with 7 nucleotides matching TRBD1. V shed 6 bases, J shed 6 bases, and the junction held 8 bases outside the gene matches. CDR1 and CDR2 (germline): SGHRS, YFSETQ. This CDR3 is built from 13 residues. The chain's CDR3 is CASTQGTESEAFF. The CDR3 region has the DNA TGCGCCAGCACACAGGGGACGGAGTCTGAAGCTTTCTTT.

The V call is TRBV6-5, the J call TRBJ1-2, with TRBD1 identical over 7 bases. J gave up 6 bases and V 6 bases, and 7 bases lay outside the gene matches. CDR3 length: 13 amino acids. Germline CDR1 is MNHEY and CDR2 is SVGAGI. CDR3 sequence (DNA): TGTGCCAGCAGACAAACAGGGGCCCATGGCTACACCTTC. Protein sequence: CASRQTGAHGYTF.

This clone was counted a few times. This rearrangement joins TRBV4-1 to TRBJ2-7, with D possibly being TRBD2 (6 bases). The CDR3 is 13 amino acids. Germline V CDR1 and CDR2: MGHRA, YSYEKL. The V gene lost 4 bases and the J gene lost 2 bases, with 9 bases spanning the gap. The CDR3 DNA sequence: TGCGCCAGCAGCCTAGGGGAGGCCTACGAGCAGTACTTC. Residues: CASSLGEAYEQYF.

The chain joins TRBV5-6 to TRBJ1-2, with D possibly TRBD1 on 5 matching bases. Germline V lookup: CDR1 SGHDT, CDR2 YYEEEE. V was shortened by 0 bases and J by 4 bases, with 13 bases between the two germline ends. This CDR3 comprises 15 residues. The CDR3 loop reads CASSLAPGSGYGYTF. DNA of the CDR3: TGTGCCAGCAGCTTGGCTCCAGGGTCGGGCTATGGCTACACCTTC.

The chain uses TRBV3-1 (or the pseudogene TRBV3-2) and TRBJ2-7, with TRBD1 identical over 7 bases. The germline gives CDR1 LGHDT, CDR2 YNNKEL (reference sequence). There are 13 residues in the CDR3. V lost 4 bases to trimming and J lost 4 bases; unmatched junction nucleotides: 4. CDR3 nucleotides: TGTGCCAGCAGCCCGGGACAGTTTTACGAGCAGTACTTC. Residues: CASSPGQFYEQYF.

The chain employs TRBV7-2 and TRBJ1-1; D remains ambiguous. The CDR3 sequence is 13 residues long. Between the trimmed V and J ends, which lost 3 bases and 1 base, there was a span of 6 bases. In germline, CDR1 is SGHTA, CDR2 FQGNSA. For the CDR3, the DNA is TGTGCCAGCAGCTTTCTAAGGAACACTGAAGCTTTCTTT. Protein product: CASSFLRNTEAFF.

The chain uses TRBV19 and TRBJ1-3; 8 bases align to TRBD1. Germline-derived CDR1 and CDR2 are LNHDA and SQIVND (reference sequence). J was trimmed by 2 bases and V by 5 bases; bases with no gene match: 2. The CDR3 spans 14 residues. CDR3 DNA: TGTGCCAGTAGTGAGACAGGGGCTGGAAACACCATATATTTT. Protein: CASSETGAGNTIYF.

The chain uses TRBV27 and TRBJ2-1; TRBD2 aligns across 8 bases. Germline loops: CDR1 MNHEY, CDR2 SMNVEV (reference sequence). The CDR3 sequence is 15 residues long. After removal of 4 bases from V and 5 bases from J, the junction contained 7 bases not matched to a gene. The CDR3 here is CASSSGLGYHNEQFF. CDR3 sequence (DNA): TGTGCCAGCAGTTCGGGACTAGGTTACCACAATGAGCAGTTCTTC.

This clone appeared a few times. The genes are TRBV27 and TRBJ1-1, with 8 bases identical to TRBD1. This CDR3 has 14 residues. From germline, CDR1 is MNHEY and CDR2 SMNVEV (reference sequence). The V segment lost 7 bases and the J segment 3 bases; nucleotides outside the gene matches: 7. The CDR3 spells CASNTQGAYTEAFF. The CDR3 bases are TGTGCCAGCAATACCCAGGGGGCTTACACTGAAGCTTTCTTT.

The chain employs TRBV6-5 and TRBJ1-2; D is possibly TRBD1 (5 bases). Germline lookup yields CDR1 MNHEY and CDR2 SVGAGI. Trimming stripped 5 bases from V and 4 bases from J, with 17 bases between. This CDR3 region has 15 residues. CDR3 loop: CASSPHGGGRYGYTF. CDR3 bases: TGTGCCAGCAGTCCCCACGGGGGGGGTCGCTATGGCTACACCTTC.

In this sample, this clone turned up once. The chain joins TRBV9 to TRBJ1-3, with TRBD1 as a possible D gene (5 bases). V was trimmed by 4 bases and J by 2 bases, leaving 13 bases between them. This CDR3 comprises 15 residues. The germline CDR1 and CDR2 sequences are SGDLS and YYNGEE. The CDR3 DNA reads TGTGCCAGCAGCAGTCGAATAGGGGCTGGAAACACCATATATTTT. It specifies CASSSRIGAGNTIYF.

This rearrangement joins TRBV5-1 to TRBJ2-3; possibly TRBD1 for D (6 bases). Germline CDR1 is SGHRS and CDR2 is YFSETQ. The V gene lost 6 bases and the J gene lost 4 bases, with 12 bases spanning the gap. The CDR3 has 13 residues. This CDR3 reads CASTRWGPDTQYF. The CDR3 nucleotides are TGCGCCAGCACCCGGTGGGGGCCAGATACGCAGTATTTT.

The chain combines TRBV7-9 with TRBJ1-5; no firm D call. From germline, CDR1 is SEHNR and CDR2 FQNEAQ (reference sequence). V lost 2 bases and J lost 0, with 5 bases in between. This CDR3 comprises 14 residues. Here the CDR3 DNA reads TGTGCCAGCAGCTTACGAGGTAGCAATCAGCCCCAGCATTTT. This gives the protein CASSLRGSNQPQHF.

This clone has more than one count but fewer than ten. The V call is TRBV6-6, the J call TRBJ1-2; D is unresolved. CDR3 size: 12 residues. CDR1 MNHNY and CDR2 SVGAGI come from the germline V gene (reference sequence). Trimming cost V 2 bases and J 4 bases, with 5 bases left between them. The CDR3 DNA follows: TGTGCCAGCAGTTACGAGGCCTATGGCTACACCTTC. Translated: CASSYEAYGYTF.

The rearrangement joins TRBV7-9 to TRBJ1-4; D possibly corresponds to TRBD1 (6 bases). CDR1 is SEHNR, CDR2 FQNEAQ, per germline (reference sequence). CDR3 length: 16 residues. V was shortened by 4 bases and J by 4 bases, with 16 bases between the two germline ends. The DNA for the CDR3 is TGTGCCAGCAGCTCCTTTACAGGGCGTAATAATGAAAAACTGTTTTTT. The encoded protein is CASSSFTGRNNEKLFF.